These T cell receptor beta chains were read from a single sample in a study of CD8 T cells in Susac syndrome. TCRdb used MiXCR to reprocess the immunoSEQ multiplex PCR reads, holding one entry per CDR3 protein. The sample gives about 400,000 distinct CDR3 sequences, around 83% of which show up once; approximately 0.11% is in the top ten. The specimen sequenced was CD8+ T cells from PBMCs. All receptors come from a human donor with multiple sclerosis. Each CDR3 is given with its conserved first and last residue. D genes are given only for firm matches. The size of a clone is reported for some rows only, either as once, few or many, or as a class for expanded clones.

>TRBJ2-7|NA|TRBD2|TRBV6-1
CASRLGAGGSYEQYF
TGTGCCAGCAGACTCGGCGCGGGAGGATCCTACGAGCAGTACTTC
>TRBJ1-3|NA|TRBD1|TRBV4-1
CASSQETGVSGNTIYF
TGCGCCAGCAGCCAAGAGACAGGGGTCTCTGGAAACACCATATATTTT
>TRBJ1-2|NA|TRBD1|TRBV4-1
CASSQAGTGGARSGYTF
TGCGCCAGCAGCCAGGCCGGGACAGGGGGCGCCAGAAGTGGCTACACCTTC
>TRBJ1-2|NA|TRBD1|TRBV5-4
CASSAGQGANYGYTF
TGTGCCAGCAGCGCGGGACAGGGGGCGAACTATGGCTACACCTTC
>TRBJ2-5|few|NA|TRBV7-9
CASSSPVGETQYF
TGTGCCAGCAGCTCCCCGGTGGGGGAGACCCAGTACTTC
>TRBJ2-7|NA|TRBD1|TRBV27
CASGQGLGGNEQYF
TGTGCCAGCGGCCAGGGTCTAGGGGGCAACGAGCAGTACTTC
>TRBJ1-1|NA|TRBD1|TRBV9
CASSAWTGGFLNTEAFF
TGTGCCAGCAGCGCCTGGACAGGGGGCTTCCTGAACACTGAAGCTTTCTTT
>TRBJ1-3|NA|NA|TRBV4-1
CASSQVPGSIYF
TGCGCCAGCAGCCAAGTCCCAGGGAGCATATATTTT
>TRBJ2-3|once|NA|TRBV6-5
CASSYSTKGTATDAQYF
TGTGCCAGCAGTTACTCGACCAAGGGGACGGCCACAGATGCGCAGTATTTT
>TRBJ2-7|NA|TRBD1|TRBV5-1
CASSPYGQGTNEQYF
TGCGCCAGCAGCCCTTACGGACAGGGGACGAACGAGCAGTACTTC
>TRBJ1-1|NA|NA|TRBV7-9
CASSLIGIEAFF
TGTGCCAGCAGCTTAATCGGAATTGAAGCTTTCTTT
>TRBJ1-5|few|NA|TRBV7-6
CASSTQPLQPQHF
TGTGCCAGCAGCACCCAACCCCTCCAGCCCCAGCATTTT
>TRBJ2-7|few|TRBD2|TRBV29-1
CSVAGGPRYEQYF
TGCAGCGTTGCGGGAGGGCCCCGCTACGAGCAGTACTTC
>TRBJ2-7|NA|TRBD2|TRBV27
CASSGGLAGAEQYF
TGTGCCAGCAGTGGGGGACTAGCGGGAGCCGAGCAGTACTTC
>TRBJ2-7|NA|NA|TRBV20-1
CSARVGRDYEQYF
TGCAGTGCTAGGGTGGGCAGGGACTACGAGCAGTACTTC
>TRBJ1-1|once|TRBD1|TRBV5-1
CASSLGQGNTEASF
TGCGCCAGCAGCTTAGGACAGGGGAACACTGAAGCTTCCTTT
>TRBJ1-1|NA|NA|TRBV2
CASSEFGGDLNTEAFF
TGTGCCAGCAGTGAGTTCGGTGGGGACTTGAACACTGAAGCTTTCTTT
>TRBJ1-6|once|NA|TRBV27
CASSPSGRRGWYNSPLHF
TGTGCCAGCAGTCCGTCGGGACGGCGGGGTTGGTATAATTCACCCCTCCACTTT
>TRBJ1-1|few|NA|TRBV7-8
CASSWEGGLNTEAFF
TGTGCCAGCAGTTGGGAGGGGGGATTGAACACTGAAGCTTTCTTT
>TRBJ1-1|few|NA|TRBV2
CASSDRETEAFF
TGTGCCAGCAGTGACAGGGAGACTGAAGCTTTCTTT
>TRBJ2-2|NA|NA|TRBV12-3/TRBV12-4
CASSSQDSFGRGELFF
TGTGCCAGCAGTTCCCAAGACAGCTTTGGACGCGGGGAGCTGTTTTTT
>TRBJ1-2|NA|NA|TRBV5-1
CASSYALPEFYGHTF
TGCGCCAGCAGCTATGCTTTACCAGAGTTCTATGGCCACACCTTC
>TRBJ2-2|NA|NA|TRBV4-1
CASSQSWGNTGELFF
TGCGCCAGCAGCCAAAGCTGGGGAAACACCGGGGAGCTGTTTTTT
>TRBJ1-1|NA|NA|TRBV7-9
CASSLVGTSEAFF
TGTGCCAGCAGCTTAGTCGGGACATCTGAAGCTTTCTTT
>TRBJ2-7|NA|NA|TRBV24-1
CATSQDSTGEQYF
TGTGCCACCAGCCAGGACTCCACCGGCGAGCAGTACTTC
>TRBJ1-5|NA|NA|TRBV6-6
CASRSGLSGNQPQHF
TGTGCCAGCAGATCTGGCCTTTCGGGCAATCAGCCCCAGCATTTT
>TRBJ2-7|NA|TRBD2|TRBV6-1
CASVAGGSEQYF
TGTGCCAGCGTGGCGGGGGGATCAGAGCAGTACTTC
>TRBJ2-7|NA|TRBD1|TRBV19
CASTGGEGYEQYF
TGTGCCAGCACAGGGGGCGAAGGATACGAGCAGTACTTC
>TRBJ1-2|NA|NA|TRBV7-9
CASSPGVGLWYGYTF
TGTGCCAGCAGCCCCGGGGTTGGGCTATGGTATGGCTACACCTTC
>TRBJ2-2|NA|TRBD1|TRBV3-1
CASSSTGGGTGVFGRGTGELFF
TGTGCCAGCAGCTCTACTGGAGGGGGGACAGGGGTTTTCGGACGAGGCACCGGGGAGCTGTTTTTT
>TRBJ2-3|NA|NA|TRBV29-1
CSVYLGGYTQYF
TGCAGCGTCTACTTGGGGGGATATACGCAGTATTTT
>TRBJ2-7|few|NA|TRBV5-1
CASSLVPDTYGEQYF
TGCGCCAGCAGCTTGGTCCCAGACACTTACGGCGAGCAGTACTTC
>TRBJ1-2|NA|NA|TRBV6-1
CASSDHPTVNYGYTF
TGTGCCAGCAGTGATCACCCTACAGTTAACTATGGCTACACCTTC
>TRBJ1-2|NA|TRBD1|TRBV4-1
CASSQDGGTVHGYTF
TGCGCCAGCAGCCAAGATGGTGGGACAGTCCATGGCTACACCTTC
>TRBJ1-1|NA|NA|TRBV6-6
CASSHMTAGGAEAFF
TGTGCCAGCAGTCATATGACAGCCGGGGGTGCTGAAGCTTTCTTT
>TRBJ1-1|NA|NA|TRBV4-1
CASGGGGPANTEAFF
TGCGCCAGCGGGGGAGGAGGCCCAGCGAACACTGAAGCTTTCTTT
>TRBJ2-7|NA|NA|TRBV6-1
CASSELTFTYEQYF
TGTGCCAGCAGTGAGTTGACGTTCACCTACGAGCAGTACTTC
>TRBJ1-1|NA|NA|TRBV30
CAWNLLNTEAFF
TGTGCCTGGAACCTGTTGAACACTGAAGCTTTCTTT
>TRBJ1-6|NA|NA|TRBV30
CAWSTGMGNSPLHF
TGTGCCTGGAGTACGGGGATGGGAAATTCACCCCTCCACTTT
>TRBJ2-7|NA|TRBD1|TRBV6-6
CASSYRDRVAYEQYF
TGTGCCAGCAGTTACAGGGACAGGGTCGCCTACGAGCAGTACTTC
>TRBJ2-7|NA|TRBD1|TRBV4-1
CASSQLTGDTYEQYF
TGCGCCAGCAGCCAGCTGACAGGGGATACCTACGAGCAGTACTTC
>TRBJ2-2|NA|NA|TRBV2
CASSEPPNGELFF
TGTGCCAGCAGTGAACCACCGAACGGGGAGCTGTTTTTT